Below are 21 T cell receptor beta chains sequenced from a single sample in a study of blood T cell repertoires in COVID-19. The repertoire was sequenced with immunoSEQ multiplex PCR; TCRdb's copy has only in-frame clones and lacks some. The data contain 150,000 to 200,000 clones, 80% to 90% of them singletons. What was sequenced was peripheral blood. Receptor source: a woman between 65 and 79 years old with COVID-19, enrolled during active disease.

CDR3 in DNA: TGTGCCAGCAGACAGGGGGTAAACTATGGCTACACCTTC. It yields the protein CASRQGVNYGYTF. The V gene is TRBV19, the J gene TRBJ1-2; 9 bases align to TRBD1. Germline V CDR1 and CDR2: LNHDA, SQIVND (reference sequence). V dropped 9 bases and J dropped 2; count of bases not matched to a gene: 4. The CDR3 length is 13 residues.

This chain connects TRBV5-6 to TRBJ2-7, with D maybe TRBD2 (5 bases). The CDR3 is 14 amino acids. V was clipped by 3 bases and J by 7 bases, with 17 bases between them. Germline CDR1 and CDR2: SGHDT and YYEEEE. The CDR3 DNA reads TGTGCCAGCAGCTCCTGGTCCCCTTCGGGAGAGCAGTACGTC. Amino acid sequence: CASSSWSPSGEQYV.

This chain joins TRBV6-5 and TRBJ2-1, with a tentative D call TRBD1 (5 bases). V was shortened by 7 bases and J by 12 bases, with 16 bases between the two germline ends. This CDR3 has 12 amino acids. The germline V gene encodes CDR1 MNHEY and CDR2 SVGAGI. CDR3 loop: CASKEPRQRQFF. The CDR3 region has the DNA TGTGCCAGCAAAGAACCAAGACAGAGGCAGTTCTTC.

The CDR3, as DNA: TGTGCCAGCTCACGGGGCCCGACAGAGAACACTGAAGCTTTCTTT. Its protein product is CASSRGPTENTEAFF. This chain links TRBV18 with TRBJ1-1; possible D gene TRBD1, 5 bases. This CDR3 has 15 residues. Trimming removed 4 bases at V and 1 base at J, with 13 bases between. The germline V gene has CDR1 KGHSH and CDR2 LQKENI.

The chain joins TRBV4-2 to TRBJ1-2, with a possible D match to TRBD1 (5 bases). The ends were cut back, 7 bases at V and 0 bases at J, with 9 bases in the middle. The CDR3 is made up of 13 amino acids. Germline loops: CDR1 LGHNA, CDR2 YNFKEQ. The CDR3 DNA reads TGTGCCAGCAAGGAAGGGGCTAACTATGGCTACACCTTC. Its translation: CASKEGANYGYTF.

The V and J genes are TRBV6-5 and TRBJ1-2, with TRBD1 matching 9 bases. The CDR3 has 14 amino acids. V shed 6 bases and J 6 bases; nucleotides not matched to a gene: 8. Per germline, CDR1 MNHEY and CDR2 SVGAGI. The CDR3 is CASRNPTGGHGYTF. The CDR3 coding sequence is TGTGCCAGCAGGAATCCCACAGGGGGCCATGGCTACACCTTC.

This chain joins TRBV30 and TRBJ1-6, with 7 bases lining up with TRBD1. The CDR3 has 19 residues. After removal of 4 bases from V and 7 bases from J, the junction contained 22 bases not matched to a gene. Germline assignment: CDR1 GTSNPN and CDR2 SVGIG (reference sequence). The CDR3 DNA is TGTGCCTGGACCCAGAGGGGGCCCGGAGAACGGTTATCAAATTCACCCCTCCACTTT. It codes for CAWTQRGPGERLSNSPLHF. The whole variable domain, remainder taken from reference TRBV30 and TRBJ1-6, is SQTIHQWPATLVQPVGSPLSLECTVEGTSNPNLYWYRQAAGRGLQLLFYSVGIGQISSEVPQNLSASRPQDRQFILSSKKLLLSDSGFYLCAWTQRGPGERLSNSPLHFGNGTRLTVT.

The V call is TRBV28, the J call TRBJ2-4; the D gene is possibly TRBD2 (5 bases). Between the trimmed V and J ends, which lost 4 bases and 0 bases, there was a span of 10 bases. Germline V gene data show CDR1 as MDHEN and CDR2 as SYDVKM. The CDR3 is 15 residues long. CDR3 DNA sequence: TGTGCCAGCAGTTCCGGGGAACTAGCCAAAAACATTCAGTACTTC. It translates to CASSSGELAKNIQYF.

The V gene is TRBV18, the J gene TRBJ2-1; 8 bases agree with TRBD2. This CDR3 is built from 14 residues. Germline V gene sequence: CDR1 KGHSH, CDR2 LQKENI. With V trimmed by 1 base and J by 6 bases, 2 bases remained unmatched. The CDR3 spells CASSPLAGINEQFF. CDR3 sequence (DNA): TGTGCCAGCTCACCACTAGCGGGAATCAATGAGCAGTTCTTC.

J is TRBJ1-2 and V is TRBV9; 7 nucleotides line up with TRBD1. The CDR3 has 14 amino acids. V trimming: 0 bases; J trimming: 4 bases; junction bases outside the gene matches: 3. Germline-derived CDR1 and CDR2 are SGDLS and YYNGEE. The CDR3 bases are TGTGCCAGCAGCGTAGGGGACAGTCCCTATGGCTACACCTTC. This translates into CASSVGDSPYGYTF. Based on the CDR3 plus reference TRBV9 and TRBJ1-2, the full variable domain is DSGVTQTPKHLITATGQRVTLRCSPRSGDLSVYWYQQSLDQGLQFLIQYYNGEERAKGNILERFSAQQFPDLHSELNLSSLELGDSALYFCASSVGDSPYGYTFGSGTRLTVV.

Notes on this clone: A junction boundary mismatches the germline segment, possibly from a read error. V is TRBV28 and J is TRBJ1-5; D may be TRBD1 (5 bases). In germline, CDR1 is MDHEN, CDR2 SYDVKM. This CDR3 spans 16 amino acids. The CDR3 region has the DNA TGTGCCGGCAGTTCCACTCTAGGCGGGGCGGACCAGCCCCAGCATTTT. Protein product: CAGSSTLGGADQPQHF. Based on the CDR3 plus reference TRBV28 and TRBJ1-5, the full variable domain is DVKVTQSSRYLVKRTGEKVFLECVQDMDHENMFWYRQDPGLGLRLIYFSYDVKMKEKGDIPEGYSVSREKKERFSLILESASTNQTSMYLCAGSSTLGGADQPQHFGDGTRLSIL.

In its sample, this clone was seen a few times. CDR3 protein: CASSLFARGNQPQHF. CDR3 nucleotides: TGTGCCAGCAGCTTATTCGCCAGGGGCAATCAGCCCCAGCATTTT. This chain links TRBV5-6 with TRBJ1-5; tentatively, D is TRBD1 (5 bases). This CDR3 has 15 residues. V lost 2 bases and J lost 2, with 11 bases in between. In germline, CDR1 is SGHDT, CDR2 YYEEEE.

The CDR3 region has the DNA TGTGCCAGCACCCCTCCGTGGGGGCCCGAAGCTTTCTTT. It codes for CASTPPWGPEAFF. The gene calls are TRBV6-5 and TRBJ1-1; possibly TRBD1 for D (6 bases). V lost 7 bases and J lost 8, with 17 bases in between. Germline CDR1 reads MNHEY; CDR2 reads SVGAGI. The CDR3 length is 13 residues.

The chain employs TRBV27 and TRBJ2-1, with 7 bases fitting TRBD1. The length of the CDR3 is 14 residues. The germline CDR1 and CDR2 sequences are MNHEY and SMNVEV (reference sequence). J was trimmed by 2 bases and V by 8 bases; bases with no gene match: 6. The CDR3 DNA reads TGTGCCAGCGGAGACAGGGCCGCCTACAATGAGCAGTTCTTC. Encoded protein: CASGDRAAYNEQFF.

The rearrangement links TRBV24-1 to TRBJ2-2; no clear D. The CDR3 length is 13 residues. CDR1 and CDR2 from the germline V gene are KGHDR and SFDVKD. Between the trimmed V and J ends, which lost 12 bases and 3 bases, there was a span of 13 bases. For the CDR3, the DNA is TGTGCCTCCCTGGGCTTACACACCGGGGAGCTGTTTTTT. Its protein product is CASLGLHTGELFF.

CDR3 coding DNA: TGTGCCAGCAGCTTGCAGACCCCGACGGGGGATACGCAGTATTTT. This sequence encodes CASSLQTPTGDTQYF. The chain combines TRBV5-4 with TRBJ2-3; maybe TRBD2 (5 bases). From germline, CDR1 is SGHNT and CDR2 YYREEE (reference sequence). Trimming pared 1 base from V and 6 bases from J, leaving 15 bases between. This CDR3 region has 15 residues.

The J gene is TRBJ2-7, the V gene TRBV20-1, with D perhaps TRBD2 (6 bases). Germline values: CDR1 DFQATT, CDR2 SNEGSKA (reference sequence). There are 11 residues in the CDR3. The ends were cut back, 5 bases at V and 6 bases at J, with 11 bases in the middle. The CDR3 DNA reads TGCAGTGCTCCAATTAGCGGCGAGCAGTACTTC. Amino acid sequence: CSAPISGEQYF.

The rearrangement links TRBV20-1 to TRBJ1-1; perhaps TRBD1 as D (5 bases). V was clipped by 3 bases and J by 1 base, with 12 bases between them. The germline V gene has CDR1 DFQATT and CDR2 SNEGSKA (reference sequence). The CDR3 totals 14 residues. The DNA for the CDR3 is TGCAGTGCTAGTTCGGCCAGGGCGAACACTGAAGCTTTCTTT. This encodes CSASSARANTEAFF.

This chain connects TRBV7-8 to TRBJ2-2, with D tentatively TRBD1 (5 bases). The V gene's germline CDR1 is SGHVS and CDR2 FQNEAQ. Trimming removed 1 base from V and 7 bases from J, with 10 bases in between. The CDR3 has 14 residues. As DNA, the CDR3 is TGTGCCAGCAGCTTAGTGCAGGGCGGCGGGGAGCTGTTTTTT. The encoded protein is CASSLVQGGGELFF.

This sequence joins TRBV25-1 and TRBJ2-1; 10 nucleotides line up with TRBD2. The germline gives CDR1 MGHDK, CDR2 SYGVNS. The CDR3 extends over 17 amino acids. After removal of 3 bases from V and 8 bases from J, the junction contained 13 bases not matched to a gene. The CDR3 region has the DNA TGTGCCAGCAGTGACGATAGCGGGAGGTCGGGGTGGGATGAGCAGTTCTTC. This encodes CASSDDSGRSGWDEQFF.

The chain employs TRBV6-2 or TRBV6-3 and TRBJ2-7; the D is unclear. This CDR3 comprises 14 residues. Trimming took off 6 bases at V and 0 bases at J, with 12 bases between the two ends. CDR1 MNHEY and CDR2 SVGEGT come from the germline V gene. CDR3 sequence (DNA): TGTGCCAGCAGCCTCCCATCGAGCTCCTACGAGCAGTACTTC. This codes for CASSLPSSSYEQYF.